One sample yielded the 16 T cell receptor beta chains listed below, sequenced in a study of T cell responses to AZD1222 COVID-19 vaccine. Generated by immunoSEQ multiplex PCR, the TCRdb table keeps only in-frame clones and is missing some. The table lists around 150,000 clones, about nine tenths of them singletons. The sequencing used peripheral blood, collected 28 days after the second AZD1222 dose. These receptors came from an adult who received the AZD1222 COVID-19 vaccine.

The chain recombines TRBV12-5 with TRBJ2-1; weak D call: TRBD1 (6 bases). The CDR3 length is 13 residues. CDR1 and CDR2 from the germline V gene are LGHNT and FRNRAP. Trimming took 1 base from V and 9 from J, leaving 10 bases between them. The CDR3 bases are TGTGCTAGTGGTTTGGAACAGGGCAGTGAGCAGTTCTTC. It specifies CASGLEQGSEQFF. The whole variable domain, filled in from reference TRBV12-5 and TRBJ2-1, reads DARVTQTPRHKVTEMGQEVTMRCQPILGHNTVFWYRQTMMQGLELLAYFRNRAPLDDSGMPKDRFSAEMPDATLATLKIQPSEPRDSAVYFCASGLEQGSEQFFGPGTRLTVL.

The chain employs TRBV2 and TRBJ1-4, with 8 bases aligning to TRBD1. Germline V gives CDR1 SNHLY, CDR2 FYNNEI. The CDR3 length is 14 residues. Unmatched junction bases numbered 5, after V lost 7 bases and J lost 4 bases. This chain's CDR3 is CASKKTGVNEKLFF. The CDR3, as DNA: TGTGCCAGCAAAAAGACAGGGGTTAATGAAAAACTGTTTTTT.

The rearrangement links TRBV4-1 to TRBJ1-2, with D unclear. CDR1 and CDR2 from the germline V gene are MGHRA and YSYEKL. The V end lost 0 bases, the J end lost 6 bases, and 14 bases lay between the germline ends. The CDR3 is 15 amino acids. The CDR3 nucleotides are TGCGCCAGCAGCCAAGAGGACCGGGCGGGCCATGGCTACACCTTC. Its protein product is CASSQEDRAGHGYTF.

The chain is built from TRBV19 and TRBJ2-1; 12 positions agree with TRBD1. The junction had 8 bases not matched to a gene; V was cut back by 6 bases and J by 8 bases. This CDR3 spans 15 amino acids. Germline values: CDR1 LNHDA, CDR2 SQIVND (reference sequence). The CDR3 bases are TGTGCCAGTAGCTTGGGGACAGGGGGCAAGGATGAGCAGTTCTTC. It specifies CASSLGTGGKDEQFF.

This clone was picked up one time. In nucleotides, the CDR3 is TGTGCCAGCGAGGGACAGGGGGCTAGTGGCTACACCTTC. It codes for CASEGQGASGYTF. The V and J genes are TRBV13 and TRBJ1-2; 12 nucleotides match TRBD1. The CDR3 length is 13 residues. CDR1 is PRHDT and CDR2 is FYEKMQ in the germline V gene (reference sequence). J was trimmed by 7 bases and V by 8 bases; bases with no gene match: 5. The full variable domain, in which reference TRBV13 and TRBJ1-2 provide the parts outside the CDR3, is AAGVIQSPRHLIKEKRETATLKCYPIPRHDTVYWYQQGPGQDPQFLISFYEKMQSDKGSIPDRFSAQQFSDYHSELNMSSLELGDSALYFCASEGQGASGYTFGSGTRLTVV.

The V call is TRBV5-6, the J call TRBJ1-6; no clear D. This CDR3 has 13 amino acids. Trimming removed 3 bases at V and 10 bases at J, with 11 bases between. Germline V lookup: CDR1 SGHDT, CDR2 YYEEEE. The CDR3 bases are TGTGCCAGCAGCTCGAGGGCTGAGTCACCCCTCCACTTT. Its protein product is CASSSRAESPLHF.

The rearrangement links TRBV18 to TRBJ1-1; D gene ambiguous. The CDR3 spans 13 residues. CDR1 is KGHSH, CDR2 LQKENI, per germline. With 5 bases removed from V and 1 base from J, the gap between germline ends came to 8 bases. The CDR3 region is CASSSKANTEAFF. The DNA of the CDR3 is TGTGCCAGCTCAAGCAAAGCGAACACTGAAGCTTTCTTT.

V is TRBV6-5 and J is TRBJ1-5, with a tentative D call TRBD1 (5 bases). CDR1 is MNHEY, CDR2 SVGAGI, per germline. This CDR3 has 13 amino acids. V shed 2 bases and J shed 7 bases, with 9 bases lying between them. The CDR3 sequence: CASSYGGAQPQHF. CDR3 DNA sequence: TGTGCCAGCAGTTACGGAGGGGCCCAGCCCCAGCATTTT.

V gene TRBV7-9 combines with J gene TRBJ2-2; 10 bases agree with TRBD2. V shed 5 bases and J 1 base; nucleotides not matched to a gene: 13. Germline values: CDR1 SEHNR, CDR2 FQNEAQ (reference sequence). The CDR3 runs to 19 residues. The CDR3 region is CASSPPLPLAGENTGELFF. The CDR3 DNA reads TGTGCCAGCAGCCCCCCCCTTCCTCTAGCGGGAGAGAACACCGGGGAGCTGTTTTTT.

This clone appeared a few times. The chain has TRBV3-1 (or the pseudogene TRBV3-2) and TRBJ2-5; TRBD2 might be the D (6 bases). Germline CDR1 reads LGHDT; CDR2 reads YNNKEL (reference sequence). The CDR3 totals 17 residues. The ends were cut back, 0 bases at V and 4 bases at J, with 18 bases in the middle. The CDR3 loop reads CASSQDMAGLLTETQYF. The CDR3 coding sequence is TGTGCCAGCAGCCAAGACATGGCGGGACTCCTAACAGAGACCCAGTACTTC.

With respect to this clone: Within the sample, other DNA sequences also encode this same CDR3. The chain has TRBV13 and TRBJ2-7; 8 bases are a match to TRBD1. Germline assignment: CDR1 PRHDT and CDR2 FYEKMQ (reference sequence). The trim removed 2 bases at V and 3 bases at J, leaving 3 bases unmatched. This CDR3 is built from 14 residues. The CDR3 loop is CASSLPGGSYEQYF. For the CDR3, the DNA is TGTGCCAGCAGCTTACCAGGGGGCAGCTACGAGCAGTACTTC.

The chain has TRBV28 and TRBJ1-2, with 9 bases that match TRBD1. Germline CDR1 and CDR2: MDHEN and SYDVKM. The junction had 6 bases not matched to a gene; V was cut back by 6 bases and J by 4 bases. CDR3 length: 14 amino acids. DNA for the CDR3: TGTGCCAGCAGGGCAACGGGACAGGGCTATGGCTACACCTTC. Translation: CASRATGQGYGYTF.

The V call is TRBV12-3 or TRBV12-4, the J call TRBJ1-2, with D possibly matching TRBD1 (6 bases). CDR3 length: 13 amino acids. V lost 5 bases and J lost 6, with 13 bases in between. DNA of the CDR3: TGTGCCAGCAGTATCGGGGCAGGGGATGGCTACACCTTC. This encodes CASSIGAGDGYTF.

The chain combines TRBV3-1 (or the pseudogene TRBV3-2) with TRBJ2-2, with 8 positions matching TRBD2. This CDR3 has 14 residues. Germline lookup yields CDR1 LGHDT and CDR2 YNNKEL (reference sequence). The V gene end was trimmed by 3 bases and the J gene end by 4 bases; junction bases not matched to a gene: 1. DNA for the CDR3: TGTGCCAGCAGCCATACTAGCGGCACCGGGGAGCTGTTTTTT. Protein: CASSHTSGTGELFF.

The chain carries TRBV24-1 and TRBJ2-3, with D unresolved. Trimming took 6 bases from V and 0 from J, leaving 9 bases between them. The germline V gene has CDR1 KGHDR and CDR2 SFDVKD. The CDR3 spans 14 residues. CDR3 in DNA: TGTGCCACCAGTTTAACCTCTAGCACAGATACGCAGTATTTT. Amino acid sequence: CATSLTSSTDTQYF.

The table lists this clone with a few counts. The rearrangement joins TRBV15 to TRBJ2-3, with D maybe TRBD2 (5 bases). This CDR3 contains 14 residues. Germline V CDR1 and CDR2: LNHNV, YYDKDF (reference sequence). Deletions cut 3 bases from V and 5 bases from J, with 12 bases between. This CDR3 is CATSRIGSGDTQYF. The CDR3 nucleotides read TGTGCCACCAGCAGGATTGGGAGTGGAGATACGCAGTATTTT.